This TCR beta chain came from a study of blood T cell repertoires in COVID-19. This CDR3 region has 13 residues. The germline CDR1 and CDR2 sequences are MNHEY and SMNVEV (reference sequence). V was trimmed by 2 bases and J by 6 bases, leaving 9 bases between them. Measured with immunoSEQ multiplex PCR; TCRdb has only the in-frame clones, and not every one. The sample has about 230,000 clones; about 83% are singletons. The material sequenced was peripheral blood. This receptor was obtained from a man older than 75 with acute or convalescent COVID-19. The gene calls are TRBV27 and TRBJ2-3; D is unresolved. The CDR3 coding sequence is TGTGCCAGCAGTTTAAATCGCGGTGATACGCAGTATTTT. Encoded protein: CASSLNRGDTQYF.